The 32 T cell receptor beta chains given below trace back to one sample, sequenced in a study of OX40 agonist ivuxolimab in advanced cancers. Only in-frame clones appear in the TCRdb table, and some are missing; sequencing was by immunoSEQ multiplex PCR. Found here are roughly 69,000 clones, about 90% of them singletons; the top ten hold less than 6%. The source material was CD4+ or CD8+ T cells sorted from blood, sampled in a trial of the OX40 agonist ivuxolimab. The receptor source for this set is an adult with an advanced solid tumor such as melanoma, head and neck, liver or kidney cancer.

This chain links TRBV5-1 with TRBJ2-2, with 13 bases that match TRBD2. The germline CDR1 and CDR2 sequences are SGHRS and YFSETQ. J was trimmed by 5 bases and V by 2 bases; bases with no gene match: 3. The CDR3 length is 16 residues. CDR3 loop: CASSFGLAGETGELFF. The CDR3 DNA follows: TGCGCCAGCAGCTTCGGACTAGCGGGAGAGACCGGGGAGCTGTTTTTT.

The chain has TRBV6-1 and TRBJ2-7; D is unresolved. CDR1 and CDR2 (germline): MNHNS, SASEGT. With 1 base removed from V and 2 bases from J, the gap between germline ends came to 12 bases. This CDR3 region has 15 residues. The CDR3 bases are TGTGCCAGCAGTGAAGGATCCCCCCCACCCTACGAGCAGTACTTC. This sequence encodes CASSEGSPPPYEQYF.

The V call is TRBV7-9, the J call TRBJ1-4; D not resolved. CDR1 SEHNR and CDR2 FQNEAQ come from the germline V gene (reference sequence). CDR3 length: 17 amino acids. V was shortened by 2 bases and J by 1 base, with 14 bases between the two germline ends. The CDR3 DNA sequence: TGTGCCAGCAGCTTAACGATGGGCGTAGGAACTAATGAAAAACTGTTTTTT. Translation: CASSLTMGVGTNEKLFF.

CDR3 sequence (DNA): TGTGCCTGTTACCCATTAAACTCCTACAATGAGCAGTTCTTC. Protein sequence: CACYPLNSYNEQFF. This chain joins TRBV21-1 and TRBJ2-1. TRBV21-1 is designated a pseudogene. This CDR3 spans 14 amino acids.

This clone turned up a few times. V usage is TRBV11-2 and J usage is TRBJ2-1; 7 nucleotides align to TRBD2. The V gene end was trimmed by 1 base and the J gene end by 6 bases; junction bases not matched to a gene: 3. The germline CDR1 and CDR2 sequences are SGHAT and FQNNGV. The CDR3 is 14 residues long. The CDR3 nucleotides read TGTGCCAGCAGCTTAGCGGCGGGAGCCAATGAGCAGTTCTTC. It translates to CASSLAAGANEQFF.

The V and J genes are TRBV28 and TRBJ2-2, with 10 nucleotides matching TRBD2. V was pared by 8 bases and J by 5 bases, with 11 bases of the junction left unmatched. Per germline, CDR1 MDHEN and CDR2 SYDVKM. The CDR3 spans 16 residues. The DNA of the CDR3 is TGTGCCAGCCGCCCTTCTAGCGGGAGTGGGACCGGGGAGCTGTTTTTT. Amino acid sequence: CASRPSSGSGTGELFF.

The gene calls are TRBV9 and TRBJ2-1; the D gene is possibly TRBD2 (5 bases). V gave up 0 bases and J gave up 2 bases, with 12 bases separating them. CDR3 size: 16 residues. CDR1 and CDR2 from the germline V gene are SGDLS and YYNGEE. The CDR3 nucleotides read TGTGCCAGCAGCGTAGGGGGTAGCGAGGCCTACAATGAGCAGTTCTTC. Translated: CASSVGGSEAYNEQFF.

This chain uses TRBV19 with TRBJ2-1; the D call may be TRBD1 or TRBD2 (5 bases each). Germline V gene data show CDR1 as LNHDA and CDR2 as SQIVND (reference sequence). This CDR3 has 17 residues. V shed 9 bases and J shed 0 bases, with 21 bases lying between them. CDR3 sequence (DNA): TGTGCCAGGCCGGGACCGTGGTGGGAGAGCTCCTACAATGAGCAGTTCTTC. Translating it yields CARPGPWWESSYNEQFF.

The chain links TRBV11-2 to TRBJ2-7; D uncertain. This CDR3 comprises 15 residues. Trimming stripped 3 bases from V and 0 bases from J, with 12 bases between. Germline CDR1 reads SGHAT; CDR2 reads FQNNGV. This CDR3 is CASSLDPVFSYEQYF. The CDR3 DNA reads TGTGCCAGCAGCTTGGATCCAGTGTTCTCCTACGAGCAGTACTTC.

V usage is TRBV14 and J usage is TRBJ1-4; a possible D gene is TRBD1 (6 bases). In germline, CDR1 is SGHDN, CDR2 FVKESK. The CDR3 contains 15 residues. Deletions cut 4 bases from V and 5 bases from J, with 14 bases between. The CDR3 sequence is CASSLGGGVNEKLFF. In DNA, the CDR3 is TGTGCCAGCAGCCTGGGAGGGGGAGTAAATGAAAAACTGTTTTTT.

V is TRBV28 and J is TRBJ1-5; TRBD1 matches at 12 bases. The CDR3 length is 16 residues. Germline assignment: CDR1 MDHEN and CDR2 SYDVKM. V was clipped by 2 bases and J by 12 bases; unmatched bases: 11. The CDR3 DNA is TGTGCCAGCAGTTTAACCGGGACAGGGGGCGGGCCGAGCCAGCATTTT. Translating it yields CASSLTGTGGGPSQHF. The full variable domain, with the rest looked up from reference TRBV28 and TRBJ1-5, is DVKVTQSSRYLVKRTGEKVFLECVQDMDHENMFWYRQDPGLGLRLIYFSYDVKMKEKGDIPEGYSVSREKKERFSLILESASTNQTSMYLCASSLTGTGGGPSQHFGDGTRLSIL.

The rearrangement uses TRBV15 and TRBJ2-5; D may match TRBD1 or TRBD2 (5 bases each). V gave up 0 bases and J gave up 5 bases, with 19 bases separating them. Germline V gene sequence: CDR1 LNHNV, CDR2 YYDKDF (reference sequence). The CDR3 contains 17 residues. The CDR3 DNA follows: TGTGCCACCAGCAGAGAGGGTGGGGGATTGGGTTGGGAGACCCAGTACTTC. It yields the protein CATSREGGGLGWETQYF.

The rearrangement joins TRBV9 to TRBJ2-1; 10 nucleotides line up with TRBD2. This CDR3 contains 18 residues. Germline lookup yields CDR1 SGDLS and CDR2 YYNGEE. Trimming at V came to 0 bases and at J to 1 base, leaving 7 bases not matched to a gene. CDR3 DNA sequence: TGTGCCAGCAGCGTAGAGGGCGGACTAGCGGCTTCCTACAATGAGCAGTTCTTC. Protein sequence: CASSVEGGLAASYNEQFF.

V usage is TRBV10-2 and J usage is TRBJ2-7; D is perhaps TRBD2 (5 bases). Trimming pared 7 bases from V and 0 bases from J, leaving 19 bases between. CDR3 length: 16 residues. Germline CDR1 is WSHSY and CDR2 is SAAADI. The CDR3 protein is CASTVALAGLSYEQYF. In DNA form, the CDR3 reads TGCGCCAGCACGGTAGCTCTGGCGGGCCTCTCCTACGAGCAGTACTTC.

This clone was observed a few times. The chain uses TRBV19 and TRBJ1-2; 8 nucleotides match TRBD1. Trimming cost V 5 bases and J 8 bases; bases outside gene matches: 16. The CDR3 has 16 residues. Looked up from germline, CDR1 is LNHDA and CDR2 is SQIVND (reference sequence). The CDR3: CASSARTGSQMRGYTF. For the CDR3, the DNA is TGTGCCAGTAGTGCCCGGACAGGGTCCCAAATGAGAGGCTACACCTTC. Using reference TRBV19 and TRBJ1-2 for the parts outside the CDR3, the full variable domain is DGGITQSPKYLFRKEGQNVTLSCEQNLNHDAMYWYRQDPGQGLRLIYYSQIVNDFQKGDIAEGYSVSREKKESFPLTVTSAQKNPTAFYLCASSARTGSQMRGYTFGSGTRLTVV.

V usage is TRBV28 and J usage is TRBJ2-3, with 9 positions matching TRBD2. V gave up 5 bases and J gave up 3 bases; unmatched junction bases: 6. Germline values: CDR1 MDHEN, CDR2 SYDVKM. The CDR3 is 15 amino acids. CDR3 sequence: CASSISGRGTDTQYF. The CDR3 DNA follows: TGTGCCAGCAGTATTAGCGGGAGAGGGACAGATACGCAGTATTTT. The full variable domain, completed using reference TRBV28 and TRBJ2-3, is DVKVTQSSRYLVKRTGEKVFLECVQDMDHENMFWYRQDPGLGLRLIYFSYDVKMKEKGDIPEGYSVSREKKERFSLILESASTNQTSMYLCASSISGRGTDTQYFGPGTRLTVL.

This rearrangement joins TRBV2 to TRBJ2-7, with D unclear. Germline CDR1 is SNHLY and CDR2 is FYNNEI. The CDR3 is 11 amino acids. V was trimmed by 7 bases and J by 6 bases, leaving 10 bases between them. Here the CDR3 DNA reads TGTGCCAGCATGGTAACTACCGAGCAGTACTTC. Translation: CASMVTTEQYF.

The V and J genes are TRBV7-6 and TRBJ2-5; no clear D gene. Germline lookup yields CDR1 SGHVS and CDR2 FNYEAQ. The CDR3 extends over 11 amino acids. With 5 bases removed from V and 7 bases from J, the gap between germline ends came to 8 bases. CDR3 sequence reads: CASSRTGTQYF. CDR3 coding DNA: TGTGCCAGCAGCCGCACGGGGACCCAGTACTTC.

The gene calls are TRBV11-3 and TRBJ2-2, with a tentative D call TRBD1 (6 bases). The germline gives CDR1 SGHNT, CDR2 YENEEA. V lost 1 base, J lost 6 bases, and 12 bases lay in between. The CDR3 sequence is 15 residues long. The CDR3 loop reads CASSLGQVGAGELFF. CDR3 DNA: TGTGCCAGCAGCTTAGGACAGGTCGGGGCCGGGGAGCTGTTTTTT. Combining the CDR3 with reference TRBV11-3 and TRBJ2-2 gives the whole variable domain EAGVVQSPRYKIIEKKQPVAFWCNPISGHNTLYWYLQNLGQGPELLIRYENEEAVDDSQLPKDRFSAERLKGVDSTLKIQPAELGDSAVYLCASSLGQVGAGELFFGEGSRLTVL.

The chain carries TRBV7-3 and TRBJ2-7; D remains unclear. Germline CDR1 and CDR2: SGHTA and FQGTGA. The CDR3 sequence is 12 residues long. Trimming removed 8 bases from V and 2 bases from J, with 10 bases in between. In nucleotides, the CDR3 is TGTGCCAGCCCGGACCTACCCTACGAGCAGTACTTC. This translates into CASPDLPYEQYF.

The chain links TRBV5-1 to TRBJ2-2, with unresolved D. Trimming pared 0 bases from V and 6 bases from J, leaving 6 bases between. The CDR3 is 13 amino acids. CDR1 SGHRS and CDR2 YFSETQ come from the germline V gene. CDR3 in DNA: TGCGCCAGCAGCTTGGTTCTAGCCGGGGAGCTGTTTTTT. Amino acid sequence: CASSLVLAGELFF.

A single count supports this clone. The chain recombines TRBV10-3 with TRBJ2-7, with 7 bases aligning to TRBD2. This CDR3 spans 14 amino acids. Trimming took 4 bases from V and 3 from J; bases not matched to a gene: 6. CDR1 and CDR2 (germline): ENHRY, SYGVKD. The CDR3 DNA is TGTGCCATCAGTGGGCTAGCGGAAAACTACGAGCAGTACTTC. Amino acid sequence: CAISGLAENYEQYF.

This chain joins TRBV6-1 and TRBJ2-7, with unresolved D. The ends were cut back, 5 bases at V and 4 bases at J, with 3 bases in the middle. Germline-derived CDR1 and CDR2 are MNHNS and SASEGT. CDR3 length: 10 amino acids. In nucleotides, the CDR3 is TGTGCCAGCAGTAATTACGAGCAGTACTTC. This sequence encodes CASSNYEQYF.

The gene calls are TRBV7-9 and TRBJ2-2; D gene unclear. Between the trimmed V and J ends, which lost 3 bases and 3 bases, there was a span of 8 bases. CDR1 SEHNR and CDR2 FQNEAQ come from the germline V gene (reference sequence). The CDR3 contains 14 residues. For the CDR3, the DNA is TGTGCCAGCAGCTTGCATACCGACACCGGGGAGCTGTTTTTT. Translated: CASSLHTDTGELFF.

The CDR3 nucleotides are TGTGCCAGCAGCTTATCACAGGGTTCCACTGAAGCTTTCTTT. This codes for CASSLSQGSTEAFF. V usage is TRBV7-6 and J usage is TRBJ1-1, with D possibly matching TRBD1 (6 bases). The V gene lost 2 bases and the J gene lost 4 bases, with 11 bases spanning the gap. The germline gives CDR1 SGHVS, CDR2 FNYEAQ. The CDR3 is 14 residues long.

V usage is TRBV11-2 and J usage is TRBJ2-3; TRBD2 matches at 8 bases. This CDR3 contains 17 residues. With 3 bases clipped from V and 0 bases from J, the junction kept 8 bases outside the gene matches. The germline gives CDR1 SGHAT, CDR2 FQNNGV. CDR3 residues: CASSLSESGSSTDTQYF. For the CDR3, the DNA is TGTGCCAGCAGCTTGAGTGAGAGCGGGAGTAGCACAGATACGCAGTATTTT. Looking up the rest from reference TRBV11-2 and TRBJ2-3 gives the full variable domain: EAGVAQSPRYKIIEKRQSVAFWCNPISGHATLYWYQQILGQGPKLLIQFQNNGVVDDSQLPKDRFSAERLKGVDSTLKIQPAKLEDSAVYLCASSLSESGSSTDTQYFGPGTRLTVL.

This chain joins TRBV2 and TRBJ1-5; D remains ambiguous. The CDR3 contains 14 residues. Per germline, CDR1 SNHLY and CDR2 FYNNEI. Trimming left V 2 bases short and J 0 bases short, with 5 bases between. In DNA, the CDR3 is TGTGCCAGCAGTGAACAGTCTAGCAATCAGCCCCAGCATTTT. Protein: CASSEQSSNQPQHF.

The gene calls are TRBV1 and TRBJ1-5. TRBV1 is annotated as a pseudogene. This CDR3 is 16 amino acids long. The DNA for the CDR3 is TGCACCAGCAGCCCCTTAATGGCGGGACTCGGACGGCCCCAGCATTTT. Translated, it gives CTSSPLMAGLGRPQHF.

This chain connects TRBV10-2 to TRBJ1-4, with TRBD1 identical over 9 bases. V shed 7 bases and J 12 bases; nucleotides not matched to a gene: 12. Germline V gene data show CDR1 as WSHSY and CDR2 as SAAADI. The CDR3 is 14 amino acids. The CDR3, as DNA: TGCGCCAGCACCCCCGTCGGACAGGGGACGGAACTGTTTTTT. Its protein product is CASTPVGQGTELFF.

The rearrangement joins TRBV5-1 to TRBJ2-3; TRBD1 aligns across 7 bases. The CDR3 spans 14 residues. Germline-derived CDR1 and CDR2 are SGHRS and YFSETQ. V shed 3 bases, J shed 8 bases, and the junction held 9 bases outside the gene matches. CDR3 sequence reads: CASSSDRNRPTQYF. In DNA form, the CDR3 reads TGCGCCAGCAGCTCGGACAGGAACCGCCCTACGCAGTATTTT.

V is TRBV25-1 and J is TRBJ2-7; tentative D call: TRBD1 (5 bases). Deletions cut 7 bases from V and 2 bases from J, with 12 bases between. CDR1 and CDR2 (germline): MGHDK, SYGVNS. The CDR3 runs to 13 residues. In nucleotides, the CDR3 is TGTGCCAGCACCGGTCTAGGGGCCTACGAGCAGTACTTC. Its translation: CASTGLGAYEQYF.

A single count supports this clone. The gene calls are TRBV11-2 and TRBJ2-5, with D possibly matching TRBD1 (5 bases). The DNA end favors TRBJ2-7, so the J call may be wrong. The length of the CDR3 is 13 residues. The germline CDR1 and CDR2 sequences are SGHAT and FQNNGV. The CDR3 DNA follows: TGTGCCAGCAGCTCGCGACAGTCCTACGAGCAGTACTTC. Amino acid sequence: CASSSRQSYEQYF.